This T cell receptor (beta chain) derives from a study of shared clonotypes between healthy human individuals. CDR3 length: 15 amino acids. The V gene end was trimmed by 4 bases and the J gene end by 1 base; junction bases not matched to a gene: 3. Germline assignment: CDR1 SGHDT and CDR2 YYEEEE. The protocol was immunoSEQ multiplex PCR, while the TCRdb copy is restricted to in-frame clones and leaves out a portion. Of about 2,500,000 clones in the sample, approximately 94% were seen once. The gene calls are TRBV5-6 and TRBJ2-5, with TRBD1 matching 11 bases. This clonotype originated in a man younger than 35 in good health. Input material: naive CD4+ T cells sorted from blood. Sample subset: CD45RA+ positively selected. The CDR3 DNA reads TGTGCCAGCAGCAAGGGACAGGGGGTCCAAGAGACCCAGTACTTC. It is translated as CASSKGQGVQETQYF.